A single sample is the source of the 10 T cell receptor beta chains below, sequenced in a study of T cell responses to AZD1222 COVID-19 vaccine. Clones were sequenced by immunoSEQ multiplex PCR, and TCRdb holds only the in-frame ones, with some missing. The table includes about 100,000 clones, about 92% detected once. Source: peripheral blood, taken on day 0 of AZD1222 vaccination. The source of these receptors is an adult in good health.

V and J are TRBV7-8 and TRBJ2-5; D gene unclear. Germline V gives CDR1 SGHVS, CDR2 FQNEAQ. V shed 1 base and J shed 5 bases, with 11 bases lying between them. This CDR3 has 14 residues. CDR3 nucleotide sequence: TGTGCCAGCAGCTTAGTCCGGGCGAGGGAGACCCAGTACTTC. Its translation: CASSLVRARETQYF.

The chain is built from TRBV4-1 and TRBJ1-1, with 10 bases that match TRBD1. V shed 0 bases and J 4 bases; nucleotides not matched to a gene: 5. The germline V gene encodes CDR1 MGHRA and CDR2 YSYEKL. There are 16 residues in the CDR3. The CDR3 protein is CASSQDGRTGGTEAFF. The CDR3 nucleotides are TGCGCCAGCAGCCAAGATGGACGGACAGGGGGCACTGAAGCTTTCTTT.

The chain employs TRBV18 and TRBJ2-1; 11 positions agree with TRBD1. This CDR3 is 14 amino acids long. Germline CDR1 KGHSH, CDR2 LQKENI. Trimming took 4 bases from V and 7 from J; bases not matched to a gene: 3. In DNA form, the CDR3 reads TGTGCCAGCTCACGGGACAGGGGGGGAAATGAGCAGTTCTTC. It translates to CASSRDRGGNEQFF.

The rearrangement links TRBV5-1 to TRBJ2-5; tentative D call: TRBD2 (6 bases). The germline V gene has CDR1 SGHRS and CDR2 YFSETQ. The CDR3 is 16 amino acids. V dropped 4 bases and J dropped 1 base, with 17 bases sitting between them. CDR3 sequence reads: CASSLIPTSTQETQYF. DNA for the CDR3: TGCGCCAGCAGCCTGATACCGACTAGTACCCAAGAGACCCAGTACTTC.

The CDR3 bases are TGTGCCAGCAGCCGCTTGCGGACAGGGACAGGAAGCAATCAGCCCCAGCATTTT. Residues: CASSRLRTGTGSNQPQHF. The chain couples TRBV28 to TRBJ1-5, with 8 bases fitting TRBD1. Germline V gives CDR1 MDHEN, CDR2 SYDVKM. The length of the CDR3 is 18 residues. V gave up 6 bases and J gave up 1 base; unmatched junction bases: 14. Together with reference TRBV28 and TRBJ1-5, the CDR3 gives the full variable domain: DVKVTQSSRYLVKRTGEKVFLECVQDMDHENMFWYRQDPGLGLRLIYFSYDVKMKEKGDIPEGYSVSREKKERFSLILESASTNQTSMYLCASSRLRTGTGSNQPQHFGDGTRLSIL.

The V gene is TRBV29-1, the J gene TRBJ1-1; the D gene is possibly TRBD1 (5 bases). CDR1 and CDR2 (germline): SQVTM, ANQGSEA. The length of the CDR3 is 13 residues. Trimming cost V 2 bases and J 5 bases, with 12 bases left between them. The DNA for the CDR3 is TGCAGCGTTGAAAGGGGATTAAGGACTGAAGCTTTCTTT. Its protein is CSVERGLRTEAFF. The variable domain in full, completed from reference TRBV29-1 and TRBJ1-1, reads SAVISQKPSRDICQRGTSLTIQCQVDSQVTMMFWYRQQPGQSLTLIATANQGSEATYESGFVIDKFPISRPNLTFSTLTVSNMSPEDSSIYLCSVERGLRTEAFFGQGTRLTVV.

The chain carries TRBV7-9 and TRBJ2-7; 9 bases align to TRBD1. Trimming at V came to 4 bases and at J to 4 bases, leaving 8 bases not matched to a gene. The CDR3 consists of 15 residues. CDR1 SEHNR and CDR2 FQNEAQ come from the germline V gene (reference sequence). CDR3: CASSYVQGAPYEQYF. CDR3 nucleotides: TGTGCCAGCAGCTACGTACAGGGGGCGCCTTACGAGCAGTACTTC.

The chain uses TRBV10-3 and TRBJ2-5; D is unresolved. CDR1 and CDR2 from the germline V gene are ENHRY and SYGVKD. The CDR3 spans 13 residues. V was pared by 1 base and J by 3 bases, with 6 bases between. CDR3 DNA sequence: TGTGCCATCAGTGAGTATCAGGAAGAGACCCAGTACTTC. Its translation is CAISEYQEETQYF.

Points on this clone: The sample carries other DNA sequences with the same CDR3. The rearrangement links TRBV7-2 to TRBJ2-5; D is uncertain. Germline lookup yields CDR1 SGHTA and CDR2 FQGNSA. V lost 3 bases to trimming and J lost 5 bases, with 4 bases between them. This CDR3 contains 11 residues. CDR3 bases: TGTGCCAGCAGCTTGAGCGAGACCCAGTACTTC. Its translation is CASSLSETQYF.

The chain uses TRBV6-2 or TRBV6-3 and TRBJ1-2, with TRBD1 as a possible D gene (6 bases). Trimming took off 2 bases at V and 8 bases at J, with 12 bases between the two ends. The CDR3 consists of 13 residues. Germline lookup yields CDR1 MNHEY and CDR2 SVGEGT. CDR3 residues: CASSYGGARGYTF. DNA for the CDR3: TGTGCCAGCAGTTACGGGGGGGCGCGAGGCTACACCTTC.